The rows below give T cell receptor beta chains drawn from one sample of a study of breast tumors, draining lymph nodes, adjacent tissues. TCRdb passed the multiplex PCR reads through MiXCR, listing each CDR3 protein once. Of 80,000 to 130,000 distinct CDR3 sequences in the sample, over 20% were seen once. The source material was axillary lymph node tissue. The receptors derive from a female donor with breast cancer. Some clones in this sample may be carry-over from other donors' samples. Both conserved end residues are part of each CDR3. D genes are given only for firm matches. Some rows mark clone size as missing; the rest say once, few, many or name a class of expanded clone.

D: TRBD1; size: few; V: TRBV5-4; J: TRBJ2-6; DNA: TGTGCCAGCAGCTGGGACAGTGCTGGGGCCAACGTCCTGACTTTC; CDR3: CASSWDSAGANVLTF
D: -; size: -; V: TRBV19; J: TRBJ2-3; DNA: TGTGCCAGTACCCCAAGGGACCGGGGTACAGATACGCAGTATTTT; CDR3: CASTPRDRGTDTQYF
D: -; size: many; V: TRBV7-8; J: TRBJ2-2; DNA: TGTGCCAGCAGCTTATACACCGGGGAGCTGTTTTTT; CDR3: CASSLYTGELFF
D: -; size: many; V: TRBV4-1; J: TRBJ1-6; DNA: TGCGCCAGCAGCCCCCTTGGGATTTTACCCCTCCACTTT; CDR3: CASSPLGILPLHF
D: -; size: -; V: TRBV28; J: TRBJ1-4; DNA: TGTGCCAGCAGTTTAAAAGCCAGCGACCCCTACAATGAAAAACTGTTTTTT; CDR3: CASSLKASDPYNEKLFF
D: -; size: many; V: TRBV4-1; J: TRBJ1-4; DNA: TGCGCCAGCAGCCCGGTTTGGAGGACAACTAATGAAAAACTGTTTTTT; CDR3: CASSPVWRTTNEKLFF
D: -; size: many; V: TRBV7-9; J: TRBJ2-7; DNA: TGTGCCAGCAGCTCAGATGACGCTAGTCCCCACCGTTGGGAGCAGTACTTC; CDR3: CASSSDDASPHRWEQYF
D: TRBD2; size: many; V: TRBV7-3; J: TRBJ2-5; DNA: TGTGCCAGCAGCTTAGTTGCGGGAGTTTTGGAGACCCAGTACTTC; CDR3: CASSLVAGVLETQYF
D: -; size: many; V: TRBV7-3; J: TRBJ2-3; DNA: TGTGCCAGCAGCTTTGCGGGCGACACAGATACGCAGTATTTT; CDR3: CASSFAGDTDTQYF
D: TRBD2; size: many; V: TRBV7-3; J: TRBJ2-1; DNA: TGTGCCAGCAGCAGCCCGGGGGGGGCTAGCAATGAGCAGTTCTTC; CDR3: CASSSPGGASNEQFF
D: -; size: many; V: TRBV5-6; J: TRBJ1-2; DNA: TGTGCCAGCAGCTTCTACGGTCCCTCTGGCTACACCTTC; CDR3: CASSFYGPSGYTF
D: TRBD2; size: -; V: TRBV18; J: TRBJ2-1; DNA: TGTGCCAGCTCATCCACTCGGGGGACTAGCGGCAATGAGCAGTTCTTC; CDR3: CASSSTRGTSGNEQFF
D: -; size: many; V: TRBV11-1; J: TRBJ2-5; DNA: TGTGCCAGCAGCTTAGGGATACAAGAGACCCAGTACTTC; CDR3: CASSLGIQETQYF
D: -; size: many; V: TRBV7-9; J: TRBJ1-4; DNA: TGTGCCAGCAGCCCTGTCCGCAGGGCAACTAATGAAAAACTGTTTTTT; CDR3: CASSPVRRATNEKLFF
D: -; size: many; V: TRBV6-5; J: TRBJ2-7; DNA: TGTGCCAGCAGCCCGGGACACAGCTTAGCCTACGAGCAGTACTTC; CDR3: CASSPGHSLAYEQYF
D: -; size: -; V: TRBV9; J: TRBJ2-2; DNA: TGTGCCGGCAGCGTAGGGTTTAGCCCGAACACCGGGGAGCTGCTTTTT; CDR3: CAGSVGFSPNTGELLF
D: -; size: many; V: TRBV5-1; J: TRBJ1-5; DNA: TGCGCCAGCAGCTTGACTCCCGGGGGCAATCAGCCCCAGCATTTT; CDR3: CASSLTPGGNQPQHF
D: -; size: many; V: TRBV24-1; J: TRBJ2-1; DNA: TGTGCCACCAGTGATTTTTCCCAGGGGTCTTACAATGAGCAGTTCTTC; CDR3: CATSDFSQGSYNEQFF
D: -; size: many; V: TRBV7-3; J: TRBJ2-3; DNA: TGTGCCAGCAGCTTAACGGGCAGGGGCACAGATACGCAGTATTTT; CDR3: CASSLTGRGTDTQYF
D: -; size: many; V: TRBV5-1; J: TRBJ1-6; DNA: TGCGCCAGCAGCTTGGGACAGCCATATTCACCCCTCCACTTT; CDR3: CASSLGQPYSPLHF
D: -; size: many; V: TRBV6-5; J: TRBJ1-3; DNA: TGTGCCAGCACAGGGGTGGACTCTGGAAACACCATATATTTT; CDR3: CASTGVDSGNTIYF
D: -; size: few; V: TRBV19; J: TRBJ2-2; DNA: TGTGCCAGTAGTCGGCAGGGATTAAACACCGGGGAGCTGTTTTTT; CDR3: CASSRQGLNTGELFF
D: -; size: many; V: TRBV12-3/TRBV12-4; J: TRBJ2-5; DNA: TGTGCCAGCAGTCGAAGGGGCGCGGAGACCCAGTACTTC; CDR3: CASSRRGAETQYF
D: -; size: few; V: TRBV5-1; J: TRBJ1-1; DNA: TGCGCCAGTTCAGAAGCGGTCGCAGGGAACACTGAAGCTTTCTTT; CDR3: CASSEAVAGNTEAFF
D: -; size: many; V: TRBV6-5; J: TRBJ2-7; DNA: TGTGCCAGCGCTTCCCAGGGCCCCAGGTTAGGGTACGAGCAGTACTTC; CDR3: CASASQGPRLGYEQYF
D: -; size: -; V: TRBV5-4; J: TRBJ2-3; DNA: TGTGCCAGCAGCTCGACAAGCACAGATACGCAGTATTTT; CDR3: CASSSTSTDTQYF
D: -; size: many; V: TRBV6-5; J: TRBJ2-7; DNA: TGTGCCAGCAGTTACGACACTACTACGGCCCCCTACGAGCAGTACTTC; CDR3: CASSYDTTTAPYEQYF
D: -; size: -; V: TRBV28; J: TRBJ2-6; DNA: TGTGCCGCCAGGAACCCACGGGGGCCCGGGGCCAACGTCCTGACTTTC; CDR3: CAARNPRGPGANVLTF
D: -; size: many; V: TRBV7-3; J: TRBJ2-3; DNA: TGTGCCAGCAGCTTAAACCCGGCAGGTCTCTCCCGCACAGATACGCAGTATTTT; CDR3: CASSLNPAGLSRTDTQYF
D: -; size: many; V: TRBV4-1; J: TRBJ2-3; DNA: TGCGCCAGCAGCCAGAGGGACGGCCGCACAGATACGCAGTATTTT; CDR3: CASSQRDGRTDTQYF
D: -; size: many; V: TRBV5-5; J: TRBJ2-7; DNA: TGTGCCAGCAGCTTGGCCCCAACCGCCGGCGAGCAGTACTTC; CDR3: CASSLAPTAGEQYF
D: TRBD1; size: many; V: TRBV6-4; J: TRBJ1-3; DNA: TGTGCCAGCAGGGACAGGGACTCTGGAAACACCATATATTTT; CDR3: CASRDRDSGNTIYF
D: TRBD1; size: -; V: TRBV5-4; J: TRBJ2-3; DNA: TGTGCCAGCAGTATACAGGGGAGCACAGATACGCAGTATTTT; CDR3: CASSIQGSTDTQYF
D: -; size: many; V: TRBV12-3/TRBV12-4; J: TRBJ2-2; DNA: TGTGCCAGCAGTTTCTCCTCTACGAACACCGGGGAGCTGTTTTTT; CDR3: CASSFSSTNTGELFF
D: TRBD1; size: many; V: TRBV7-9; J: TRBJ1-2; DNA: TGTGCCAGCAGCTCCGGGACAGAAGGTGGTGGCTACACCTTC; CDR3: CASSSGTEGGGYTF
D: -; size: -; V: TRBV6-1; J: TRBJ1-1; DNA: TGTGCCAGCAGTGAAGATCCACAGAGCTGGAACACTGAAGCTTTCTTT; CDR3: CASSEDPQSWNTEAFF
D: -; size: -; V: TRBV5-1; J: TRBJ2-5; DNA: TGCGCCAGCGGCTTGGGGCAGGGTGGCGGAGAGACCCAGTACTTC; CDR3: CASGLGQGGGETQYF
D: -; size: -; V: TRBV5-4; J: TRBJ1-4; DNA: TGTGCCAGCAGCAGCTTGGGGGTAGGCCCGGTTTTT; CDR3: CASSSLGVGPVF
D: TRBD2; size: many; V: TRBV6-6; J: TRBJ2-1; DNA: TGTGCCAGCAGTTACGAAGGACTAGCGGGAGGGCCTAACGATGAGCAGTTCTTC; CDR3: CASSYEGLAGGPNDEQFF
D: TRBD1; size: many; V: TRBV5-6; J: TRBJ2-3; DNA: TGTGCCAGCAGGGACCGGGACAGACTCTTACATACGCAGTATTTT; CDR3: CASRDRDRLLHTQYF
D: TRBD2; size: many; V: TRBV7-9; J: TRBJ2-3; DNA: TGTGCCAGCAGCTCTAGCGGGGGGGGCACAGATACGCAGTATTTT; CDR3: CASSSSGGGTDTQYF
D: -; size: many; V: TRBV5-6; J: TRBJ2-7; DNA: TGTGCCAGCAGCGGGGCCGCGGTCCCCTTCTACGAGCAGTACTTC; CDR3: CASSGAAVPFYEQYF
D: TRBD1; size: many; V: TRBV12-3/TRBV12-4; J: TRBJ2-3; DNA: TGTGCCAGCAGTTTCCGGACAGGACCTACAGATACGCAGTATTTT; CDR3: CASSFRTGPTDTQYF
D: TRBD2; size: -; V: TRBV27; J: TRBJ2-5; DNA: TGTGCCAGCAGGAGAACCACCGGACTAGCGGGGGAGACCCAGTACTTC; CDR3: CASRRTTGLAGETQYF
D: TRBD1; size: once; V: TRBV12-3/TRBV12-4; J: TRBJ2-6; DNA: TGTGCCAGCAGGTCCGGGACAGGGACCTCTGGGGCCAACGTCCTGACTTTC; CDR3: CASRSGTGTSGANVLTF
D: TRBD2; size: many; V: TRBV9; J: TRBJ2-3; DNA: TGTGCCAGCAGCGTTGGGACTAGCGGCGATACGCAGTATTTT; CDR3: CASSVGTSGDTQYF
D: -; size: many; V: TRBV9; J: TRBJ2-2; DNA: TGTGCCAGCAGCGTAGATTCGGGGTTGGGCACCGGGGAGCTGTTTTTT; CDR3: CASSVDSGLGTGELFF
D: -; size: many; V: TRBV5-6; J: TRBJ1-2; DNA: TGTGCCAGCAGCTCCGGAACTAACTATGGCTACACCTTC; CDR3: CASSSGTNYGYTF
D: -; size: many; V: TRBV11-2; J: TRBJ2-5; DNA: TGTGCCAGCAGCTTAGGAGGGGGGGGGCCTCGGTCTGAGACCCAGTACTTC; CDR3: CASSLGGGGPRSETQYF
D: -; size: -; V: TRBV28; J: TRBJ1-3; DNA: TGTGCCAGCAGTTTAAGAAGCCTTAGCTCTGGAAACACCATATATTTT; CDR3: CASSLRSLSSGNTIYF